The following is a TCR beta chain sequence with its context. The sample originates from a study of T cell changes during pregnancy in multiple sclerosis. Produced via immunoSEQ multiplex PCR; TCRdb's table is partial and in-frame only. The table shows tens of thousands of clones, with around 93% occurring only once. Trimming pared 3 bases from V and 9 bases from J, leaving 18 bases between. Germline CDR1 SGHTA, CDR2 FQGNSA. There are 14 residues in the CDR3. The sample was peripheral blood, taken before pregnancy. The rearrangement joins TRBV7-2 to TRBJ2-7; tentatively, D is TRBD1 (7 bases). The clonotype originates from a female donor with multiple sclerosis, enrolled in a pregnancy study. The CDR3 DNA reads as TGTGCCAGCAGCTTCCCAGGGGGGTACCGGGGGCAGTACTTC. Protein product: CASSFPGGYRGQYF.